This T cell receptor beta chain was profiled in a study of shared clonotypes between healthy human individuals. Profiling relied on immunoSEQ multiplex PCR, and the TCRdb table lists in-frame clones only, not all of them. The repertoire has roughly 1,000,000 clones, roughly 74% of them found once; the top ten carry about 0.52%. This clonotype was obtained from a man in his late teens or twenties in good health. Some clones in this sample may be carry-over from other donors' samples. The sequencing input was memory CD4+ T cells from PBMCs. The subset is: CD45RA-negative fraction.

CDR3 amino acids: CASSQTGIGNQPQHF. DNA for the CDR3: TGTGCCAGCAGTCAGACAGGGATCGGGAATCAGCCCCAGCATTTT. The rearrangement uses TRBV6-5 and TRBJ1-5; TRBD1 matches 7 bases. From germline, CDR1 is MNHEY and CDR2 SVGAGI. CDR3 length: 15 amino acids. Unmatched junction bases numbered 8, after V lost 5 bases and J lost 4 bases.